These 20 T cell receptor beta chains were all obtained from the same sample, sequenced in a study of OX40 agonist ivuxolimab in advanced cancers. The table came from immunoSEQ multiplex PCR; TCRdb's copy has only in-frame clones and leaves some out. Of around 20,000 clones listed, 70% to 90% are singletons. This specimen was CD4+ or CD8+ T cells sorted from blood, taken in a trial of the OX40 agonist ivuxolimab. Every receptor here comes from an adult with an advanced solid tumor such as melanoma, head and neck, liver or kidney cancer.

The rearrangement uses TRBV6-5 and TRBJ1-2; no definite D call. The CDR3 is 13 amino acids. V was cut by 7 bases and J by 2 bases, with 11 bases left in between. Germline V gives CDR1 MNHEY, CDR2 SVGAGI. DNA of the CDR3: TGTGCCAGCATTTTAGGAAGGAACTATGGCTACACCTTC. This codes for CASILGRNYGYTF.

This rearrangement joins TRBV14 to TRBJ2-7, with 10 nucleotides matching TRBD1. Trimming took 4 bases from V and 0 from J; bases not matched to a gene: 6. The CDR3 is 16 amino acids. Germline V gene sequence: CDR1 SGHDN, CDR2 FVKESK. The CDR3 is CASSLWTGGSSYEQYF. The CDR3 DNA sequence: TGTGCCAGCAGCCTGTGGACAGGGGGAAGCTCCTACGAGCAGTACTTC.

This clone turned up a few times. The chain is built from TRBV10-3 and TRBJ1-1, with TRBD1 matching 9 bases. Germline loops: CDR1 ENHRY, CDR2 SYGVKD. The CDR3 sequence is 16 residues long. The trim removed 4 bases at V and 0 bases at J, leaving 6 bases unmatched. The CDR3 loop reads CAISGDRDVLNTEAFF. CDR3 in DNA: TGTGCCATCAGTGGGGACAGGGATGTCCTGAACACTGAAGCTTTCTTT.

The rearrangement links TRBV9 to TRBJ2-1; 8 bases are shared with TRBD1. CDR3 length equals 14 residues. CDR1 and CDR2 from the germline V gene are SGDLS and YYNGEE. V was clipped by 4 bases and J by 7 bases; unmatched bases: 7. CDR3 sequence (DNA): TGTGCCAGCAGCTACCGGGACAGGTCTAATGAGCAGTTCTTC. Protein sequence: CASSYRDRSNEQFF.

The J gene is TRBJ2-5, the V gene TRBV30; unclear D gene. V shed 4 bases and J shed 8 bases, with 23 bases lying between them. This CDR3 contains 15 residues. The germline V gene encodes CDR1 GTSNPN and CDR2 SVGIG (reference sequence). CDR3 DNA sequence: TGTGCCTGGACCGGAATTCATAGCCCCCACGACACCCAGTACTTC. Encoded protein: CAWTGIHSPHDTQYF.

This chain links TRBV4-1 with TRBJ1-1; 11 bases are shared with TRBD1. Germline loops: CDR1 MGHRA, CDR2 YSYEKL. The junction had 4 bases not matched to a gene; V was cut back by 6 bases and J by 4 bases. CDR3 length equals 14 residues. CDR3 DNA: TGCGCCAGCAGGCCCGGGACAGGGGGCACTGAAGCTTTCTTT. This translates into CASRPGTGGTEAFF.

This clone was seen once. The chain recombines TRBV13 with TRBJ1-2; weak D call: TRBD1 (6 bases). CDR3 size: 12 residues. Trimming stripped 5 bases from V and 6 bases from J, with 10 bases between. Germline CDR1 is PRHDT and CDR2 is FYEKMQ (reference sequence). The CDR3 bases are TGTGCCAGCAGCCTCCGACAGGATGGCTACACCTTC. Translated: CASSLRQDGYTF.

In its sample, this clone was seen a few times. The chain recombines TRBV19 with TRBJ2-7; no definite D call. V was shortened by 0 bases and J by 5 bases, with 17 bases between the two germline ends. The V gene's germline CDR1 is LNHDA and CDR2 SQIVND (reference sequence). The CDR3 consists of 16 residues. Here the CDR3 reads CASSIDVTAPVHEQYF. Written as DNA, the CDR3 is TGTGCCAGTAGTATAGATGTAACAGCCCCCGTCCACGAGCAGTACTTC.

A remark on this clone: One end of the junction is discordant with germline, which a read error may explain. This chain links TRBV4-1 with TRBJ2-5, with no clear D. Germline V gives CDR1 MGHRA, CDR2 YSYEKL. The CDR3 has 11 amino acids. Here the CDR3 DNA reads TGCGCCAGCAGCCAACAAGGGACCCAGTACTTC. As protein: CASSQQGTQYF.

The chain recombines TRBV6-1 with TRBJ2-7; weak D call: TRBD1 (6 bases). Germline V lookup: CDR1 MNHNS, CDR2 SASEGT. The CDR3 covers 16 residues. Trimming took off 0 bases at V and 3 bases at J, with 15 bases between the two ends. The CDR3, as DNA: TGTGCCAGCAGTGAAGCGTCAACAGGGAGTAACTACGAGCAGTACTTC. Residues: CASSEASTGSNYEQYF.

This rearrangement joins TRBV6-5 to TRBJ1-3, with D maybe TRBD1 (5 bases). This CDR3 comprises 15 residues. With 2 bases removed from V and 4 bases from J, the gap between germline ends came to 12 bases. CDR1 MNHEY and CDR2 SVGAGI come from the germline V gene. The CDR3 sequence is CASSYRDSRGNTIYF. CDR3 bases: TGTGCCAGCAGTTACCGTGACAGTAGAGGAAACACCATATATTTT.

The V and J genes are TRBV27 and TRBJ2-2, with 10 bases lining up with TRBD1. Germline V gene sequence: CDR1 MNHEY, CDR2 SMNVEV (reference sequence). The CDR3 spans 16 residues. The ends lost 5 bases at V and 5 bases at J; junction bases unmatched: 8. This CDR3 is CASSPRTGGKTGELFF. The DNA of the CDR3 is TGTGCCAGCAGTCCTCGGACAGGGGGAAAAACCGGGGAGCTGTTTTTT.

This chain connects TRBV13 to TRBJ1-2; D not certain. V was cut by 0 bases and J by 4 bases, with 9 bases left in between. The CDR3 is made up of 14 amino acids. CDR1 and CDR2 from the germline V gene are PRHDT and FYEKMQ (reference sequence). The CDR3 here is CASSLGVGSYGYTF. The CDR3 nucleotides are TGTGCCAGCAGCTTAGGGGTAGGGAGCTATGGCTACACCTTC.

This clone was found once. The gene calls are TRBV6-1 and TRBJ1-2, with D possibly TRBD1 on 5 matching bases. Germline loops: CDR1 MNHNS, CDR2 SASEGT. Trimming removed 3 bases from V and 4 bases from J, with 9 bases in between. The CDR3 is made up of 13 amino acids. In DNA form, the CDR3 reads TGTGCCAGCAGTGAGACAGTCGTCTATGGCTACACCTTC. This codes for CASSETVVYGYTF.

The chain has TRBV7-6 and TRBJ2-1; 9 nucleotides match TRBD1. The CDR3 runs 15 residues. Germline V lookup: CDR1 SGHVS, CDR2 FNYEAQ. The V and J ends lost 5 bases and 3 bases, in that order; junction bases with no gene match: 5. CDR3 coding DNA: TGTGCCAGCAGCCCGGGACAGGGATTCTACAATGAGCAGTTCTTC. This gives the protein CASSPGQGFYNEQFF.

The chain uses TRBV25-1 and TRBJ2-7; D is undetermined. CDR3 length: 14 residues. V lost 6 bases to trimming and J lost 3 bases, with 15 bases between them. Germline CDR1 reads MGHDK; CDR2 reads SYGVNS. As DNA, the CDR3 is TGTGCCAGCAGAGACCCCGGCGGTTTCTACGAGCAGTACTTC. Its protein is CASRDPGGFYEQYF.

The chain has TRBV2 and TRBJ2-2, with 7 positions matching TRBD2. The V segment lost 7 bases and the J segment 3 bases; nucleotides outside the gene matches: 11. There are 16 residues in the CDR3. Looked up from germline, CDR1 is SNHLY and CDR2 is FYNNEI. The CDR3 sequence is CASTGGRERYTGELFF. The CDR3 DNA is TGTGCCAGCACCGGAGGGCGGGAGAGGTACACCGGGGAGCTGTTTTTT.

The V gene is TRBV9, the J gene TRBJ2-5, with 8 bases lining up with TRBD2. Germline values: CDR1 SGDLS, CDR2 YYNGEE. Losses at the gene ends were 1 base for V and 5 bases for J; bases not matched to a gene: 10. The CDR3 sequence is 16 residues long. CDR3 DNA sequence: TGTGCCAGCAGCGTATCTGAGCGGGAGATGAGGGAGACCCAGTACTTC. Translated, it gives CASSVSEREMRETQYF.

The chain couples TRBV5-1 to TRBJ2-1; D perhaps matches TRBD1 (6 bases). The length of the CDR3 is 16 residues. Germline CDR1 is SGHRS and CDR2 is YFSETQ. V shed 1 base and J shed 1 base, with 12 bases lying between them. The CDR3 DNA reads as TGCGCCAGCAGCTTGAACAGGGCCTCATCCTACAATGAGCAGTTCTTC. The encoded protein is CASSLNRASSYNEQFF.

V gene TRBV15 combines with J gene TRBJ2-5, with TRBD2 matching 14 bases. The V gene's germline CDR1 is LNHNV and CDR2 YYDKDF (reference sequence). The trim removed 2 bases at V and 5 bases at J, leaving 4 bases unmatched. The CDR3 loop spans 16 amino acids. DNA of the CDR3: TGTGCCACCAGCAGAACCGGACTAGCGGGAGGCGAGACCCAGTACTTC. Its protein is CATSRTGLAGGETQYF.